Reported below is one T cell receptor beta chain. The data stem from a study of blood T cell repertoires in COVID-19. At the level of the study: The cDNA or gDNA used as material had been derived from T cells, B-cell-depleted T cells, or PBMCs.

Losses at the gene ends were 0 bases for V and 0 bases for J; bases not matched to a gene: 5. CDR3 length equals 16 residues. Germline CDR1 LGHNA, CDR2 YSLEER. Using immunoSEQ multiplex PCR, the repertoire was profiled, and TCRdb retains in-frame clones only, with some absent. This table holds almost 300,000 clones, 70% to 90% found once. The TCR comes from a man between 65 and 85 years old with acute or convalescent COVID-19. The sample comprised peripheral blood. The rearrangement joins TRBV4-3 to TRBJ2-7; the match to TRBD2 covers 7 bases. The CDR3 sequence: CASSQDRAGRSYEQYF. DNA of the CDR3: TGCGCCAGCAGCCAAGATCGAGCGGGACGCTCCTACGAGCAGTACTTC.